The clone carrying this T cell receptor beta chain was counted between two and nine times. This sample is part of a study of Graves' ophthalmopathy and Graves' hyperthyroidism. Study-wide background: Peripheral blood samples were taken at initial diagnosis, before any treatment.

Using RNA transcripts, the TCR beta CDR3 regions were amplified. HTBI primers served in a first-round RT-PCR, which a second-round multiplex PCR followed. In TCRdb, the multiplex PCR reads were re-called with MiXCR into one record per CDR3 protein. Of fewer than 650,000 distinct CDR3 sequences listed, about a fifth are singletons. V was clipped by 2 bases and J by 1 base, with 11 bases between them. The CDR3 extends over 14 amino acids. CDR1 and CDR2 (germline): DFQATT, SNEGSKA (reference sequence). Each hyperthyroidism patient was newly diagnosed, with under 2 months' duration, and aged 18 to 65. The rearrangement joins TRBV20-1 to TRBJ1-1; maybe TRBD1 (5 bases). The sample comprised peripheral blood. This receptor was taken from a woman aged 18-29 years with stable Graves' hyperthyroidism. Some clones in this sample may be carry-over from other donors' samples. CDR3 sequence: CSARSGGRNTEAFF. In DNA form, the CDR3 reads TGCAGTGCTAGATCCGGGGGGAGGAACACTGAAGCTTTCTTT.